These T cell receptor beta chains were read from a single sample in a study of cytomegalovirus exposure and HLA in healthy donors. Repertoires were generated with immunoSEQ multiplex PCR, while TCRdb's copy carries only in-frame clones and drops some. The table has 150,000 or so clones, approximately 86% seen once. Sequencing was carried out using PBMCs. The receptors stem from a human donor in good health. Each CDR3 is given with its conserved first and last residue. Fields, in order: V gene, D gene, clone size, J gene, CDR3 DNA, CDR3 protein. The D gene is left open where the match is weak. Rows give clone size only sometimes, using once, few, many, or a class for an expanded clone.

TRBV6-6	.	.	TRBJ2-2	TGTGCCAGTTCACGGGCGAACACCGGGGAGCTGTTTTTT	CASSRANTGELFF
TRBV6-1	TRBD1	once	TRBJ2-3	TGTGCCAGCAGCCCGGACAGGGGGAGCGGAGATACGCAGTATTTT	CASSPDRGSGDTQYF
TRBV6-6	.	few	TRBJ1-2	TGTGCCAGCAGTCCAGCTAACTATGGCTACACCTTC	CASSPANYGYTF
TRBV6-5	.	.	TRBJ2-4	TGTGCCAGCACCTCAAGTGCGGTTGGCAAAAACATTCAGTACTTC	CASTSSAVGKNIQYF
TRBV6-1	TRBD2	once	TRBJ2-1	TGTGCCAGCAGACTAGCGGGAGGGAACAATGAGCAGTTCTTC	CASRLAGGNNEQFF
TRBV11-2	TRBD2	few	TRBJ2-7	TGTGCCAGCAGCTTAGTTAGCGGGAGTACCTACGAGCAGTACTTC	CASSLVSGSTYEQYF
TRBV29-1	.	few	TRBJ1-2	TGCAGCGTTGTCGTTGGGCCTGGCTACACCTTC	CSVVVGPGYTF
TRBV10-2	TRBD2	.	TRBJ2-1	TGCGCCAGCAGTTTAGCGGGAGGGCGCTACAATGAGCAGTTCTTC	CASSLAGGRYNEQFF
TRBV5-1	TRBD1	.	TRBJ2-5	TGCGCCAGCAGCACGGGACAGAGAGGGACCCAGTACTTC	CASSTGQRGTQYF
TRBV6-6	.	.	TRBJ2-1	TGTGCCAGCAGAGGGGGTGGCTGGGGGTTTAACAATGAGCAGTTCTTC	CASRGGGWGFNNEQFF
TRBV10-3	.	.	TRBJ2-3	TGTGCCATCAGGGGTGGTGGGGAGGATACGCAGTATTTT	CAIRGGGEDTQYF
TRBV2	.	.	TRBJ1-2	TGTGCCAGCAGGGCTCGACCTGGGACACATGGCTACACCTTC	CASRARPGTHGYTF
TRBV7-9	.	.	TRBJ1-4	TGTGCCAGCAGCCCATGGATCGAAGAGGGCGAAAAACTGTTTTTT	CASSPWIEEGEKLFF
TRBV15	.	.	TRBJ1-5	TGTGCCACCAGCAGAGGTACGGTCGGGCAGCCCCAGCATTTT	CATSRGTVGQPQHF
TRBV10-3	.	.	TRBJ2-7	TGTGCCATCAGTGCCCACACAAGCTCCTACGAGCAGTACTTC	CAISAHTSSYEQYF
TRBV29-1	TRBD1	.	TRBJ2-7	TGCAGCGTTGATGGAAGACAGGGGGACGAGCAGTACTTC	CSVDGRQGDEQYF
TRBV18	.	.	TRBJ1-5	TGTGCCAGCGCACCCCAAAGCGAGGGGGTTAGCAATCAGCCCCAGCATTTT	CASAPQSEGVSNQPQHF
TRBV15	.	once	TRBJ2-7	TGTGCCACCAGCAGAGATTTGGGGCAGGGCGAGCAGTACTTC	CATSRDLGQGEQYF
TRBV5-6	.	.	TRBJ2-2	TGTGCCAGCAGCTTGGCGACAACGAACACCGGGGAGCTGTTTTTT	CASSLATTNTGELFF
TRBV30	TRBD2	.	TRBJ2-1	TGTGCCTGCGTGCGGGAGAGGGGATACTCCTACAATGAGCAGTTCTTC	CACVRERGYSYNEQFF
TRBV7-9	.	.	TRBJ1-1	TGTGCCAGCAGCTTAAAATCGGGGGGGAACACTGAAGCTTTCTTT	CASSLKSGGNTEAFF
TRBV28	TRBD2	.	TRBJ2-1	TGTGCCAGCAGTACCCCGGGACTAGCGGCTGTTTACAATGAGCAGTTCTTC	CASSTPGLAAVYNEQFF
TRBV5-6	TRBD1	once	TRBJ2-5	TGTGCCAGCAGCTCGAGGACAGGGGATTTTTTTTGGGGTGGGGAGACCCAGTACTTC	CASSSRTGDFFWGGETQYF
TRBV2	.	.	TRBJ2-1	TGTGCCAGCAGTGAGTATTTGCACGGAGCGGACGTCAACTACAATGAGCAGTTCTTC	CASSEYLHGADVNYNEQFF
TRBV19	TRBD1	once	TRBJ1-5	TGTGCCAGTAGTGGCCGGGACAGAACCAATGGGGGCAATCAGCCCCAGCATTTT	CASSGRDRTNGGNQPQHF
TRBV7-2	.	.	TRBJ2-4	TGTGCCAGCAGCCGGGACACCAAAAACATTCAGTACTTC	CASSRDTKNIQYF
TRBV5-1	TRBD2	.	TRBJ2-1	TGCGCCAGCAGCGGCCGGACTAGATCAGCTTCTCATGAGCAGTTCTTC	CASSGRTRSASHEQFF